This paragraph covers one T cell receptor beta chain sequence. Antigen specificity is unknown. Researchers took RNA transcripts and amplified TCR beta CDR3 regions from them. RT-PCR with HTBI primers came first, then second-round multiplex PCR. TCRdb fed the multiplex PCR reads into MiXCR, producing one record per CDR3 protein. The sample gives a few hundred thousand distinct CDR3 sequences, roughly 17% of which show up once; approximately 2.4% is in the top ten. These data come from a study of Graves' ophthalmopathy and Graves' hyperthyroidism. Study-wide findings and caveats: With a specificity of around 72% and a sensitivity of about 69%, the model predicted ophthalmopathy progression.

V shed 6 bases, J shed 6 bases, and the junction held 13 bases outside the gene matches. The CDR3 is 16 amino acids. Germline V gene sequence: CDR1 MNHNS, CDR2 SASEGT. The term stable hyperthyroidism indicated an absence of ophthalmopathy within 18 months of follow-up. Recruitment covered hyperthyroidism patients aged 18 to 65 whose new diagnosis was of under 2 months' duration. The rearrangement joins TRBV6-1 to TRBJ1-5, with 8 bases identical to TRBD1. The TCR comes from an adult woman with stable Graves' hyperthyroidism. The sequencing sample was made of peripheral blood. In nucleotides, the CDR3 is TGTGCCAGCAGCCAAGATAAGCAGGGGGCGATTCAGCCCCAGCATTTT. This sequence encodes CASSQDKQGAIQPQHF.